One and the same sample provided the 19 T cell receptor beta chains below, sequenced in a study of PD-1 blockade in mismatch repair-deficient tumors. Clones were sequenced by immunoSEQ multiplex PCR, and TCRdb holds only the in-frame ones, with some missing. Here the sample spans 35,000 or so clones, roughly 81% being singletons. The sample here was peripheral blood, taken 76 weeks after starting pembrolizumab. The receptors stem from an adult with mismatch repair-deficient cancer.

The chain joins TRBV27 to TRBJ2-4; D may be TRBD1 (7 bases). Trimming removed 7 bases at V and 3 bases at J, with 13 bases between. Per germline, CDR1 MNHEY and CDR2 SMNVEV (reference sequence). This CDR3 region has 14 residues. The CDR3 nucleotides are TGTGCCAGCAAAGACAGGGAGGACAAAAACATTCAGTACTTC. This encodes CASKDREDKNIQYF.

The chain carries TRBV4-3 and TRBJ1-2; D is undetermined. V gave up 0 bases and J gave up 4 bases, with 12 bases separating them. Germline assignment: CDR1 LGHNA and CDR2 YSLEER. This CDR3 comprises 15 residues. DNA of the CDR3: TGCGCCAGCAGCCAAGAGGGATCAGCAGCCTATGGCTACACCTTC. It codes for CASSQEGSAAYGYTF.

The chain recombines TRBV27 with TRBJ2-3, with D perhaps assigned TRBD1 or TRBD2 (7 bases each). Germline CDR1 is MNHEY and CDR2 is SMNVEV (reference sequence). CDR3 length equals 14 residues. V dropped 3 bases and J dropped 6 bases, with 13 bases sitting between them. This CDR3 reads CASSLGQGGDTQYF. CDR3 DNA sequence: TGTGCCAGCAGTTTGGGGCAGGGGGGGGATACGCAGTATTTT.

The gene calls are TRBV6-1 and TRBJ1-3, with 7 bases identical to TRBD1. The germline gives CDR1 MNHNS, CDR2 SASEGT. The J segment lost 0 bases and the V segment lost 3 bases, leaving 5 bases of the junction unmatched. CDR3 length: 16 amino acids. CDR3 nucleotides: TGTGCCAGCAGTGATAGGGGGCAGCGCTCTGGAAACACCATATATTTT. It translates to CASSDRGQRSGNTIYF.

This chain links TRBV5-1 with TRBJ1-2; 7 bases are shared with TRBD1. The germline CDR1 and CDR2 sequences are SGHRS and YFSETQ. The V segment lost 2 bases and the J segment 3 bases; nucleotides outside the gene matches: 4. The CDR3 sequence is 14 residues long. The CDR3 sequence: CASSFWTGDYGYTF. The CDR3 DNA follows: TGCGCCAGCAGCTTCTGGACAGGAGACTATGGCTACACCTTC.

The CDR3 reads CASSPGLAGVETQYF. The CDR3 DNA reads TGCGCCAGCAGCCCGGGGCTAGCGGGAGTTGAGACCCAGTACTTC. The chain carries TRBV5-1 and TRBJ2-5, with 10 positions matching TRBD2. Trimming at V came to 4 bases and at J to 5 bases, leaving 8 bases not matched to a gene. The CDR3 extends over 15 amino acids. In germline, CDR1 is SGHRS, CDR2 YFSETQ.

The rearrangement links TRBV5-1 to TRBJ1-1, with D maybe TRBD1 (5 bases). CDR3 length: 15 amino acids. The germline gives CDR1 SGHRS, CDR2 YFSETQ. The V gene lost 3 bases and the J gene lost 0 bases, with 12 bases spanning the gap. The CDR3 region is CASSWGTALNTEAFF. The CDR3 DNA is TGCGCCAGCAGCTGGGGGACCGCTTTGAACACTGAAGCTTTCTTT.

The chain joins TRBV6-4 to TRBJ1-1; D not resolved. The CDR3 spans 13 residues. Trimming removed 2 bases at V and 4 bases at J, with 8 bases between. Per germline, CDR1 MRHNA and CDR2 SNTAGT. In DNA form, the CDR3 reads TGTGCCAGCAGTGACGGCCAGCTCACTGAAGCTTTCTTT. Protein sequence: CASSDGQLTEAFF.

V is TRBV11-2 and J is TRBJ1-4; 7 bases line up with TRBD1. CDR1 SGHAT and CDR2 FQNNGV come from the germline V gene. Trimming at V came to 4 bases and at J to 8 bases, leaving 10 bases not matched to a gene. This CDR3 has 15 residues. This CDR3 reads CASSSAQGVEEKLFF. In DNA, the CDR3 is TGTGCCAGCAGCTCCGCCCAGGGGGTCGAAGAAAAACTGTTTTTT.

The chain employs TRBV5-1 and TRBJ2-7; D might be TRBD1 (7 bases). Germline V gene sequence: CDR1 SGHRS, CDR2 YFSETQ. Trimming removed 4 bases from V and 2 bases from J, with 19 bases in between. The CDR3 runs to 16 residues. CDR3 DNA sequence: TGCGCCAGCAGCCAGGCCCCTGCAGGGGGGCCCTACGAGCAGTACTTC. Translation: CASSQAPAGGPYEQYF.

The V call is TRBV5-1, the J call TRBJ1-3; a possible D gene is TRBD1 (6 bases). This CDR3 contains 16 residues. The germline CDR1 and CDR2 sequences are SGHRS and YFSETQ. Trimming cost V 3 bases and J 0 bases, with 13 bases left between them. CDR3 region: CASSSPGGASGNTIYF. The DNA for the CDR3 is TGCGCCAGCAGCTCTCCCGGGGGGGCCTCTGGAAACACCATATATTTT.

V and J are TRBV7-3 and TRBJ2-5, with 11 bases fitting TRBD2. In germline, CDR1 is SGHTA, CDR2 FQGTGA. V shed 4 bases, J shed 5 bases, and the junction held 3 bases outside the gene matches. CDR3 length: 14 amino acids. The CDR3 sequence is CASSSTSGMETQYF. In DNA form, the CDR3 reads TGTGCCAGCAGCTCGACTAGCGGGATGGAGACCCAGTACTTC.

This chain links TRBV6-6 with TRBJ1-1; D uncertain. Trimming pared 0 bases from V and 3 bases from J, leaving 14 bases between. This CDR3 has 16 residues. CDR1 MNHNY and CDR2 SVGAGI come from the germline V gene (reference sequence). CDR3 protein: CASSYSSGQRDTEAFF. The CDR3 region has the DNA TGTGCCAGCAGTTACTCGAGCGGGCAAAGGGACACTGAAGCTTTCTTT.

In nucleotides, the CDR3 is TGTGCCAGTAGTATTCGGGACGGAACCTACGAGCAGTACTTC. Residues: CASSIRDGTYEQYF. The chain carries TRBV19 and TRBJ2-7; either TRBD1 or TRBD2 may supply D (5 bases each). V gave up 3 bases and J gave up 2 bases, with 11 bases separating them. Germline CDR1 LNHDA, CDR2 SQIVND (reference sequence). This CDR3 region has 14 residues.

The gene calls are TRBV11-2 and TRBJ1-1; possible D gene TRBD1, 5 bases. V shed 8 bases and J shed 5 bases, with 12 bases lying between them. CDR3 length equals 12 residues. Germline loops: CDR1 SGHAT, CDR2 FQNNGV. In DNA form, the CDR3 reads TGTGCCAGCGGGCAGGGAGGGACTGAAGCTTTCTTT. This sequence encodes CASGQGGTEAFF. The full variable domain, completed using reference TRBV11-2 and TRBJ1-1, is EAGVAQSPRYKIIEKRQSVAFWCNPISGHATLYWYQQILGQGPKLLIQFQNNGVVDDSQLPKDRFSAERLKGVDSTLKIQPAKLEDSAVYLCASGQGGTEAFFGQGTRLTVV.

The chain is built from TRBV7-9 and TRBJ1-1; D is unresolved. Trimming shortened V by 3 bases and J by 1 base, and 9 bases separated the two germline ends. CDR1 and CDR2 from the germline V gene are SEHNR and FQNEAQ (reference sequence). CDR3 length: 14 amino acids. The CDR3 loop is CASSLISGNTEAFF. CDR3 nucleotides: TGTGCCAGCAGCTTGATCTCAGGGAACACTGAAGCTTTCTTT.

This CDR3 is CASSYSPDEAFF. As DNA, the CDR3 is TGTGCCAGCAGTTACTCCCCCGATGAAGCTTTCTTT. The V gene is TRBV6-5, the J gene TRBJ1-1; D not resolved. Trimming pared 0 bases from V and 7 bases from J, leaving 6 bases between. Germline V gives CDR1 MNHEY, CDR2 SVGAGI. The CDR3 contains 12 residues.

The V call is TRBV7-9, the J call TRBJ2-1; D may be TRBD2 (5 bases). V lost 1 base, J lost 14 bases, and 9 bases lay in between. CDR1 SEHNR and CDR2 FQNEAQ come from the germline V gene (reference sequence). The CDR3 is 11 amino acids. CDR3 amino acids: CASSLEAAEFF. As DNA, the CDR3 is TGTGCCAGCAGCTTAGAAGCAGCGGAGTTCTTC.

This clone has only one observation. This sequence joins TRBV5-1 and TRBJ1-1; D unresolved. Trimming took off 0 bases at V and 1 base at J, with 7 bases between the two ends. Germline CDR1 and CDR2: SGHRS and YFSETQ. This CDR3 contains 14 residues. The CDR3 coding sequence is TGCGCCAGCAGCTTGGATCCGTGGAACACTGAAGCTTTCTTT. Translation gives CASSLDPWNTEAFF.